This entry lists 2 T cell receptor beta chains sequenced from one sample in a study of long-term antiretroviral therapy in people with HIV (dated by TCRdb to between 2021 and 2024). The immunoSEQ hsTCRB v3.0 assay was used at survey level resolution to sequence the TRB variable region. The table comes from immuneACCESS by way of TCRdb, which keeps in-frame sequences with V and J called. Part of the clones is missing from these tables; in studies checked, under half for an unresolved V gene and the rest for unknown reasons. The sample table holds 20,000 to 30,000 clones, of which around 88% were seen once. The top ten clones comprise roughly 5% of the sample. Specimen: unsorted PBMCs, collected 3 years after starting antiretroviral therapy. Receptor source: a young man with HIV.

V and J are TRBV5-1 and TRBJ2-3; no reliable D call. V was shortened by 6 bases and J by 5 bases, with 4 bases between the two germline ends. CDR1 SGHRS and CDR2 YFSETQ come from the germline V gene. This CDR3 is 10 amino acids long. CDR3 DNA sequence: TGCGCCAGCACCCGAGATACGCAGTATTTT. It codes for CASTRDTQYF.

The V gene is TRBV7-2, the J gene TRBJ2-7; TRBD1 is a possible D gene (5 bases). The V and J ends lost 5 bases and 3 bases respectively, with 20 bases between them. The CDR3 is 16 amino acids. CDR1 and CDR2 from the germline V gene are SGHTA and FQGNSA. This CDR3 is CASSGAPRQRGYEQYF. CDR3 DNA sequence: TGTGCCAGCAGCGGGGCCCCGCGACAAAGAGGCTACGAGCAGTACTTC.